This T cell receptor beta chain is from a study of blood T cell repertoires in COVID-19. Whole-study context: Samples representing acute and convalescent COVID-19 were sourced from the United States, Italy and Spain. PBMCs, B-cell-depleted T cells, or T cells provided the cDNA or gDNA that made up the material.

Germline assignment: CDR1 SNHLY and CDR2 FYNNEI. Between the trimmed V and J ends, which lost 7 bases and 5 bases, there was a span of 20 bases. The CDR3 sequence is 15 residues long. In the original analysis: Reference gene primers were amplified, and this amplification served to estimate nucleated cell counts. Measured with immunoSEQ multiplex PCR; TCRdb has only the in-frame clones, and not every one. The V and J calls and the clone size are those of that table, but D and trimming were determined from the DNA. The sample lists about 73,000 clones, more than 65% occurring once. The sequencing sample was made of peripheral blood. The source is a human donor in a cohort sampled during active COVID-19. The J gene is TRBJ1-1, the V gene TRBV2; D is unclear. DNA for the CDR3: TGTGCCAGCACCATACCTGACTGGGAGAGGACTGAAGCTTTCTTT. As protein: CASTIPDWERTEAFF.